The 26 T cell receptor beta chains given below trace back to one sample, sequenced in a study of early T cells in non-severe SARS-CoV-2 infection. TCRdb reprocessed the 5' RACE reads with MiXCR, giving one entry per CDR3 protein. Here the sample spans some 71,000 distinct CDR3 sequences, 9% to 10% being singletons. The input for sequencing was whole blood, taken at baseline. The receptors were gathered from an adult who was a healthcare worker with PCR-confirmed SARS-CoV-2 infection or an uninfected control (not recorded which).

V gene TRBV10-3 combines with J gene TRBJ2-3, with D perhaps TRBD1 (6 bases). The length of the CDR3 is 17 residues. V shed 0 bases and J shed 4 bases, with 17 bases lying between them. Germline V gene lookup returns CDR1 ENHRY and CDR2 SYGVKD. DNA for the CDR3: TGTGCCATCAGTGAGTCGATAGACTTACAGGGATCAGATACGCAGTATTTT. It is translated as CAISESIDLQGSDTQYF.

The gene calls are TRBV7-9 and TRBJ1-5; D is perhaps TRBD1 (6 bases). Between the trimmed V and J ends, which lost 5 bases and 5 bases, there was a span of 10 bases. The CDR3 contains 13 residues. Germline V gives CDR1 SEHNR, CDR2 FQNEAQ (reference sequence). The CDR3 loop reads CASSRGGDQPQHF. In DNA form, the CDR3 reads TGTGCCAGCAGCCGAGGGGGTGATCAGCCCCAGCATTTT.

J is TRBJ2-1 and V is TRBV28, with 8 bases that match TRBD2. The CDR3 runs 16 residues. The junction had 17 bases not matched to a gene; V was cut back by 8 bases and J by 8 bases. CDR1 and CDR2 (germline): MDHEN, SYDVKM. CDR3 bases: TGTGCCAGCCCTAGGAGCGGGAGCGATCCTCTTGATGAGCAGTTCTTC. This gives the protein CASPRSGSDPLDEQFF.

This clonotype was recorded at least ten times. This chain links TRBV27 with TRBJ1-1, with D possibly being TRBD1 (5 bases). V dropped 6 bases and J dropped 2 bases, with 13 bases sitting between them. CDR3 length: 14 amino acids. Germline assignment: CDR1 MNHEY and CDR2 SMNVEV (reference sequence). The CDR3 loop is CASRSGRENTEAFF. In DNA form, the CDR3 reads TGTGCCAGCAGGTCGGGACGGGAAAACACTGAAGCTTTCTTT.

This clonotype was observed at least ten times. The rearrangement uses TRBV28 and TRBJ2-1; maybe TRBD2 (6 bases). The length of the CDR3 is 16 residues. V lost 3 bases and J 9 bases, leaving 21 bases between the germline ends. Germline lookup yields CDR1 MDHEN and CDR2 SYDVKM. The CDR3 loop reads CASSFFSPSRRGEQFF. Here the CDR3 DNA reads TGTGCCAGCAGTTTTTTCTCCCCTAGCAGGAGGGGTGAGCAGTTCTTC. The full variable domain, with the rest looked up from reference TRBV28 and TRBJ2-1, is DVKVTQSSRYLVKRTGEKVFLECVQDMDHENMFWYRQDPGLGLRLIYFSYDVKMKEKGDIPEGYSVSREKKERFSLILESASTNQTSMYLCASSFFSPSRRGEQFFGPGTRLTVL.

This clonotype was observed at least ten times. The V gene is TRBV2, the J gene TRBJ1-1, with TRBD1 identical over 10 bases. This CDR3 is 14 amino acids long. V dropped 10 bases and J dropped 4; count of bases not matched to a gene: 9. Germline V CDR1 and CDR2: SNHLY, FYNNEI. CDR3 bases: TGTGCCACCGCCGGGACAGGGGATCGCACTGAAGCTTTCTTT. Its protein product is CATAGTGDRTEAFF. The full variable domain, its missing parts supplied by reference TRBV2 and TRBJ1-1, is EPEVTQTPSHQVTQMGQEVILRCVPISNHLYFYWYRQILGQKVEFLVSFYNNEISEKSEIFDDQFSVERPDGSNFTLKIRSTKLEDSAMYFCATAGTGDRTEAFFGQGTRLTVV.

The table lists this clonotype with a few counts. The chain uses TRBV29-1 and TRBJ2-7; D ambiguous. The germline V gene has CDR1 SQVTM and CDR2 ANQGSEA. CDR3 size: 12 residues. V dropped 7 bases and J dropped 2 bases, with 12 bases sitting between them. The CDR3: CSASPGPYEQYF. Written as DNA, the CDR3 is TGCAGCGCCTCGCCGGGCCCCTACGAGCAGTACTTC.

This clonotype was observed a few times. The chain is built from TRBV6-2 or TRBV6-3 and TRBJ2-2; D ambiguous. The V gene lost 7 bases and the J gene lost 4 bases, with 10 bases spanning the gap. CDR1 MNHEY and CDR2 SVGEGT come from the germline V gene. The CDR3 loop spans 13 amino acids. The CDR3 region is CASIEQVTGELFF. CDR3 bases: TGTGCCAGCATTGAGCAAGTCACCGGGGAGCTGTTTTTT.

This clonotype was seen ten or more times. V and J are TRBV6-6 and TRBJ1-1; TRBD1 might be the D (6 bases). The length of the CDR3 is 14 residues. The germline V gene has CDR1 MNHNY and CDR2 SVGAGI (reference sequence). With 5 bases removed from V and 3 bases from J, the gap between germline ends came to 13 bases. The DNA of the CDR3 is TGTGCCAGCAGTACAAGACAGGCGGACACTGAAGCTTTCTTT. It is translated as CASSTRQADTEAFF.

This clonotype was found a few times. V and J are TRBV6-5 and TRBJ2-5, with 7 bases lining up with TRBD1. V gave up 1 base and J gave up 1 base; unmatched junction bases: 0. From germline, CDR1 is MNHEY and CDR2 SVGAGI. This CDR3 spans 14 amino acids. The DNA for the CDR3 is TGTGCCAGCAGTTACTGGGACAGCCAAGAGACCCAGTACTTC. Residues: CASSYWDSQETQYF.

This clonotype has more than one count but fewer than ten. The chain employs TRBV6-6 and TRBJ2-5, with 10 positions matching TRBD1. The CDR3 is 14 residues long. Trimming at V came to 6 bases and at J to 2 bases, leaving 3 bases not matched to a gene. Per germline, CDR1 MNHNY and CDR2 SVGAGI (reference sequence). The CDR3 is CASSWDRGQETQYF. DNA of the CDR3: TGTGCCAGCAGCTGGGACAGGGGACAAGAGACCCAGTACTTC.

The CDR3, as DNA: TGCAGCGTGAACAAGCCAGGGTCCTACGAGCAGTACTTC. As protein: CSVNKPGSYEQYF. This rearrangement joins TRBV29-1 to TRBJ2-7; tentative D call: TRBD1 (5 bases). V was shortened by 6 bases and J by 1 base, with 13 bases between the two germline ends. The germline gives CDR1 SQVTM, CDR2 ANQGSEA. The CDR3 has 13 residues.

This clonotype was counted a few times. V is TRBV4-2 and J is TRBJ1-5, with D uncertain. The CDR3 loop spans 15 amino acids. V was clipped by 0 bases and J by 6 bases, with 12 bases between them. Germline-derived CDR1 and CDR2 are LGHNA and YNFKEQ. CDR3 sequence (DNA): TGTGCCAGCAGCCAAGATGAGAGGGCAATTCAGCCCCAGCATTTT. Translation gives CASSQDERAIQPQHF.

In this sample, this clonotype turned up a few times. The chain has TRBV11-3 and TRBJ2-7; D gene unclear. V lost 1 base and J lost 7, with 8 bases in between. The CDR3 consists of 12 residues. Germline V gene data show CDR1 as SGHNT and CDR2 as YENEEA. In nucleotides, the CDR3 is TGTGCCAGCAGCTTAGGTGGCGGAGAGCAGTACTTC. This gives the protein CASSLGGGEQYF.

This clonotype was seen many times. The V and J genes are TRBV2 and TRBJ1-6; D gene uncertain. Trimming removed 3 bases at V and 10 bases at J, with 10 bases between. Germline-derived CDR1 and CDR2 are SNHLY and FYNNEI. The CDR3 consists of 13 residues. DNA for the CDR3: TGTGCCAGCAGTGAGAGGTCGGGGTCACCCCTCCACTTT. Translating gives CASSERSGSPLHF.

The chain combines TRBV19 with TRBJ2-5; TRBD1 agrees at 7 bases. Germline V gene sequence: CDR1 LNHDA, CDR2 SQIVND (reference sequence). CDR3 length: 14 amino acids. Germline trimming cut 2 bases from V and 3 bases from J; bases unmatched to any gene: 3. The CDR3 DNA sequence: TGTGCCAGTAGTATACAGGGACAGAAAGAGACCCAGTACTTC. It is translated as CASSIQGQKETQYF.

The chain joins TRBV6-4 to TRBJ2-3; possible D gene TRBD2, 5 bases. CDR3 length equals 14 residues. V gave up 5 bases and J gave up 1 base, with 10 bases separating them. Germline V gene sequence: CDR1 MRHNA, CDR2 SNTAGT. Here the CDR3 reads CASSSNSGTDTQYF. CDR3 DNA: TGTGCCAGCAGTTCCAATAGCGGCACAGATACGCAGTATTTT.

This clonotype was counted between two and nine times. This chain uses TRBV6-2 or TRBV6-3 with TRBJ2-2; D not resolved. Germline assignment: CDR1 MNHEY and CDR2 SVGEGT. The CDR3 has 17 amino acids. Trimming cost V 4 bases and J 0 bases, with 15 bases left between them. The CDR3 sequence is CASSSFQISPNTGELFF. The CDR3 DNA follows: TGTGCCAGCAGTTCCTTTCAGATTTCTCCGAACACCGGGGAGCTGTTTTTT.

This clonotype has a count of ten or more. V and J are TRBV2 and TRBJ2-7; TRBD1 aligns across 9 bases. V lost 7 bases to trimming and J lost 4 bases; unmatched junction nucleotides: 14. The CDR3 consists of 16 residues. The germline V gene has CDR1 SNHLY and CDR2 FYNNEI. The CDR3 spells CASMGDRVLLGYEQYF. The CDR3 DNA reads TGTGCCAGCATGGGGGACAGGGTATTACTCGGGTACGAGCAGTACTTC.

In this sample, this clonotype turned up many times. The V gene is TRBV6-2 or TRBV6-3, the J gene TRBJ2-1; possible D gene TRBD1, 6 bases. The CDR3 is 17 residues long. The V gene lost 6 bases and the J gene lost 4 bases, with 22 bases spanning the gap. Germline V CDR1 and CDR2: MNHEY, SVGEGT. The CDR3 DNA reads as TGTGCCAGCAGCCAACTACTTAGGGGGATGGGTTACAATGAGCAGTTCTTC. Amino acids: CASSQLLRGMGYNEQFF.

In this sample, this clonotype turned up a few times. The chain links TRBV14 to TRBJ2-3, with no clear D. The V end was cut by 5 bases, the J end by 3 bases, with 18 bases between. Germline CDR1 reads SGHDN; CDR2 reads FVKESK. The length of the CDR3 is 16 residues. The CDR3 sequence is CASSSHLNRQTDTQYF. In DNA form, the CDR3 reads TGTGCCAGCAGCTCACACCTTAACAGACAAACAGATACGCAGTATTTT.

The chain joins TRBV18 to TRBJ2-1, with D tentatively TRBD1 or TRBD2 (5 bases each). Germline V gives CDR1 KGHSH, CDR2 LQKENI. Trimming removed 2 bases at V and 8 bases at J, with 16 bases between. This CDR3 has 15 amino acids. CDR3: CASSPARAGSHEQFF. The DNA of the CDR3 is TGTGCCAGCTCACCAGCCCGGGCAGGGAGTCATGAGCAGTTCTTC.

In regard to this clonotype: This sequence may be a read error, since a much larger clone differs from it by one base. This rearrangement joins TRBV7-2 to TRBJ2-7; no clear D gene. V was cut by 3 bases and J by 0 bases, with 3 bases left in between. The germline V gene has CDR1 SGHTA and CDR2 FQGNSA. The CDR3 totals 12 residues. CDR3 protein: CASSFDSYEQYF. The CDR3 coding sequence is TGTGCCAGCAGCTTCGACTCCTACGAGCAGTACTTC. The variable domain in full, completed from reference TRBV7-2 and TRBJ2-7, reads GAGVSQSPSNKVTEKGKDVELRCDPISGHTALYWYRQSLGQGLEFLIYFQGNSAPDKSGLPSDRFSAERTGGSVSTLTIQRTQQEDSAVYLCASSFDSYEQYFGPGTRLTVT.

This clonotype was detected a few times. The chain has TRBV27 and TRBJ1-5; D gene ambiguous. Trimming cost V 0 bases and J 6 bases, with 12 bases left between them. This CDR3 comprises 15 residues. The germline CDR1 and CDR2 sequences are MNHEY and SMNVEV (reference sequence). This CDR3 reads CASSLSAPRGQPQHF. Here the CDR3 DNA reads TGTGCCAGCAGTTTATCGGCCCCCCGCGGTCAGCCCCAGCATTTT.

There are a few counts of this clonotype. The gene calls are TRBV20-1 and TRBJ2-7, with D possibly TRBD2 on 6 matching bases. Germline V gene sequence: CDR1 DFQATT, CDR2 SNEGSKA (reference sequence). V lost 6 bases to trimming and J lost 0 bases, with 12 bases between them. The CDR3 covers 13 residues. CDR3: CSAPGRSSYEQYF. In DNA form, the CDR3 reads TGCAGTGCCCCGGGGAGGAGCTCCTACGAGCAGTACTTC.

Only a few counts were recorded for this clonotype. This chain links TRBV3-1 with TRBJ2-3; D is undetermined. Trimming cost V 4 bases and J 4 bases, with 15 bases left between them. This CDR3 has 15 residues. The germline V gene encodes CDR1 LGHDT and CDR2 YNNKEL (reference sequence). CDR3 in amino acids: CASSPLSGPPDTQYF. The CDR3 bases are TGTGCCAGCAGCCCGCTCTCCGGGCCGCCAGATACGCAGTATTTT.